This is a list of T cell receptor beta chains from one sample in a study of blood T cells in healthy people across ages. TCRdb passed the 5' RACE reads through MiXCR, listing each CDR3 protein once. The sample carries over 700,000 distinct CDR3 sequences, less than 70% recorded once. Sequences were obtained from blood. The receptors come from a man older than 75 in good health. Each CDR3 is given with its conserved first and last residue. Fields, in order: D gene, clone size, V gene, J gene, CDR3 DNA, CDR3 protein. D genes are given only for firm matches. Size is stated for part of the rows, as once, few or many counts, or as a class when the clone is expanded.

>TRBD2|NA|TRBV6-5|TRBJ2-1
TGTGCCAGCAGTTACTCGTCGCTGACTAGCGCCTTCCTCACCTACAATGAGCAGTTCTTC
CASSYSSLTSAFLTYNEQFF
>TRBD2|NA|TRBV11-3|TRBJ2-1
TGTGCCAGCAGCGGGTCAGGACTAGCGGGAGGCAATGAGCAGTTCTTC
CASSGSGLAGGNEQFF
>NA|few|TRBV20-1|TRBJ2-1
TGCAGTGCTAGTTTACTAGTTAGTGGTGAGCAGTTCTTC
CSASLLVSGEQFF
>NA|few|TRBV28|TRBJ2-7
TGTGCCAGCAGTACTAGCCCTCCCTCCGAGCAGTACTTC
CASSTSPPSEQYF
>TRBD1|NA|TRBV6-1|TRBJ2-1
TGTGTCAGCAGGACAGGGAGCTCCTACAATGAGCAGTTCTTC
CVSRTGSSYNEQFF
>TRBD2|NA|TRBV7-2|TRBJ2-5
TGTGCCAGCGGTTCTGGGACTAGCGGGGCCGTCAAGACCCAGTACTTC
CASGSGTSGAVKTQYF
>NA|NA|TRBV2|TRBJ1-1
TGTGCCAACTCCCGTGACGCCAGTAACACTGAAGCTTTCTTT
CANSRDASNTEAFF
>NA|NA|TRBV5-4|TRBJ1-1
TGTGCCAGCAGCTTGGGGACAGAGGACACTGAAGCTTTCTTT
CASSLGTEDTEAFF
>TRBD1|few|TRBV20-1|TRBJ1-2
TGCAGTGCTAGAGCGAAGGGGGCGCCGCAAGGCTACACCTTC
CSARAKGAPQGYTF
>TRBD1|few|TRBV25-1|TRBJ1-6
TGTGCCAGCAGGGGGACAGGGGCACCCCTCCACTTT
CASRGTGAPLHF
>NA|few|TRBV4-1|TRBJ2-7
TGCGCCAGCAGCCTCCACCAATCGACGGGAGCCTACGAGCAGTACTTC
CASSLHQSTGAYEQYF
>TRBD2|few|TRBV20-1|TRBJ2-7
TGCAGTGCTAAAGGACTAGCGGATTTCTACGAGCAGTACTTC
CSAKGLADFYEQYF
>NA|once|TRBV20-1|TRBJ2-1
TGCAGTGCTCTCCCCTCTTCCGGGGGCCACAATGAGCAGTTCTTC
CSALPSSGGHNEQFF
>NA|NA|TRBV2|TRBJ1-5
TGTGCCAGCAGTGCGGCAGGTCTACAGCCCCAGCATTTT
CASSAAGLQPQHF
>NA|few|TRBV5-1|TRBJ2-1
TGCGCCAGCGGGACTTCCAATGAGCAGTTCTTC
CASGTSNEQFF
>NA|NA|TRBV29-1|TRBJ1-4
TGCAGCGTTGGTCAGGCACGGGAAAAACTGTTTTTT
CSVGQAREKLFF
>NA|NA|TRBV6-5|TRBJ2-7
TGTGCCAGCAGTTGGCAAGCGGGCTCCTACAATGAGCAGTACTTC
CASSWQAGSYNEQYF
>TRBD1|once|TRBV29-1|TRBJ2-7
TGCAGCGTTCGACAGGGCCACGAGCAGTACTTC
CSVRQGHEQYF
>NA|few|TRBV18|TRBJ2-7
TGTGCCAGCTCACCTCAGGCCGTAGGAGGGTCTGCCGAGCAGTACTTC
CASSPQAVGGSAEQYF
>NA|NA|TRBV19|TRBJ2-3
TGTGCCAGTAGTATAGCAGGCGGAGGATACGCGTATTTT
CASSIAGGGYAYF
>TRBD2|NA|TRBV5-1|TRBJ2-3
TGCGCCAGCAGCTTGGTAGGGACTAGCGGATACGCGTATTTT
CASSLVGTSGYAYF
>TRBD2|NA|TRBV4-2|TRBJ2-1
TGTGCCAGCAGCCAAGGAGAGGGGACTAGCGGGAGTCATGAGCAGTTCTTC
CASSQGEGTSGSHEQFF
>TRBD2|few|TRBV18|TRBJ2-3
TGTGCCAGCTCACCAACTTTGCGGGAGCGGATTGGGCACAGATACGCGTATTTT
CASSPTLRERIGHRYAYF
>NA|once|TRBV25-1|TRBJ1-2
TGTGCCAGCAGTGCAGTTACAGACTATGGCTACACCTTC
CASSAVTDYGYTF
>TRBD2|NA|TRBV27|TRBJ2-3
TGTGCCAGCAGTTTAACTAGCGGGACTAGCACAGATACGCAGTATTTT
CASSLTSGTSTDTQYF
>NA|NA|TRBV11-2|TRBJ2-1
TGTGCCAGCAGCTTATTAGTAGCCCATGAGCAGTTCTTC
CASSLLVAHEQFF
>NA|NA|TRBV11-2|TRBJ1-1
TGTGCCAGCAGCCGCGGACAGCGTTTGGACACTGAAGCTTTCTTT
CASSRGQRLDTEAFF
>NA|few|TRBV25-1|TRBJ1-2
TGTGCCAGCAGTGAGGGGACTAACTATGGCTACACCTTC
CASSEGTNYGYTF
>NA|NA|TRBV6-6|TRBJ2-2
TGTGCCAGCAGGACGCCGGGGAACACCGGGGAGCTGTTTTTT
CASRTPGNTGELFF
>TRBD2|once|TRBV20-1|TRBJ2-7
TGCAGTGCTAGAGATGGCGGGAGGGACTACGAGCAGTACTTC
CSARDGGRDYEQYF